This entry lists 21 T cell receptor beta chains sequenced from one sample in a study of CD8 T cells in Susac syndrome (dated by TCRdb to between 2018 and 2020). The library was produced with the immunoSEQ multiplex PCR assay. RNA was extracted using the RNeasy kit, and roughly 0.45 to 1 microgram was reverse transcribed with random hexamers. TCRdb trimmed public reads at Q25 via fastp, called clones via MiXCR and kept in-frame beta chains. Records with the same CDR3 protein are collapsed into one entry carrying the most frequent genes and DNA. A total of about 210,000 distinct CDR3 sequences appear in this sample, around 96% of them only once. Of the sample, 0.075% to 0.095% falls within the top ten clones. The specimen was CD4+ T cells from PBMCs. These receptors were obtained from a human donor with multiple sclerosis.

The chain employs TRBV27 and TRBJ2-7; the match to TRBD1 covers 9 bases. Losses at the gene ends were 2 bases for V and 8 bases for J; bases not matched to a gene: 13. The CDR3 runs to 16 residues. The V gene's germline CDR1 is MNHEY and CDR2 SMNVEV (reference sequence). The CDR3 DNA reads TGTGCCAGCAGTTTAAGCTGGCCGGGACAGGGAGGCAAGCAGTACTTC. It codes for CASSLSWPGQGGKQYF.

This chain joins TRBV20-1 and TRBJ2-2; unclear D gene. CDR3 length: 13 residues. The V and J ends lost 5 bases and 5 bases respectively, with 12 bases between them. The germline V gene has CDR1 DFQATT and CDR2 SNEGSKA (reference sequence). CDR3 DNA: TGCAGTGCTGGCCAGACGATTACCGGGGAGCTGTTTTTT. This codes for CSAGQTITGELFF.

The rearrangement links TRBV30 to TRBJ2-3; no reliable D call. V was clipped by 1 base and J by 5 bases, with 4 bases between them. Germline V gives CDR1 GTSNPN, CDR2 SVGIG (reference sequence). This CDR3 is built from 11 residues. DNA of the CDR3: TGTGCCTGGAGTGCCCAAGATACGCAGTATTTT. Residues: CAWSAQDTQYF.

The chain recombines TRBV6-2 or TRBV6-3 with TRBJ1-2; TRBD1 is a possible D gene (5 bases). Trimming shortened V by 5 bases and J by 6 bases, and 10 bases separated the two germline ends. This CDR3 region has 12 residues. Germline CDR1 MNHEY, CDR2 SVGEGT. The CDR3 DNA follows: TGTGCCAGCAGTGTGGGGCTCGATGGCTACACCTTC. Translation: CASSVGLDGYTF.

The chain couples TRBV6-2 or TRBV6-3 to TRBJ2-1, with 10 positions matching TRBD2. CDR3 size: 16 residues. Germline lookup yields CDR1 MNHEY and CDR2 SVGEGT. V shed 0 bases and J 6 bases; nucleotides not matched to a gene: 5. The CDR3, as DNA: TGTGCCAGCAGTTACTCGATTAGCGGGAGGATCAATGAGCAGTTCTTC. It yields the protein CASSYSISGRINEQFF.

CDR3 DNA: TGCAGTGCTAGAGATGGCGGGGGGCAGCGACACAATGAGCAGTTCTTC. Its translation: CSARDGGGQRHNEQFF. This rearrangement joins TRBV20-1 to TRBJ2-1; 8 nucleotides line up with TRBD2. V lost 0 bases to trimming and J lost 5 bases; unmatched junction nucleotides: 9. This CDR3 has 16 amino acids. CDR1 and CDR2 from the germline V gene are DFQATT and SNEGSKA (reference sequence).

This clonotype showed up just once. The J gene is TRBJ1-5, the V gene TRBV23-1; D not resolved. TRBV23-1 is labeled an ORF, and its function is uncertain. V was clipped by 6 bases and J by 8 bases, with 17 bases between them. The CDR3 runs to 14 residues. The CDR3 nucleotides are TGCGCCAGCAGACCATCGCCATATATAGAGCCCCAGCATTTT. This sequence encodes CASRPSPYIEPQHF.

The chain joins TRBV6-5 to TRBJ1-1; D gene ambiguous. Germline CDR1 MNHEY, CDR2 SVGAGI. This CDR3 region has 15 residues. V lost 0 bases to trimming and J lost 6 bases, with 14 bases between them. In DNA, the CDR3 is TGTGCCAGCAGTTACTCTGGGCCTCGGCTCGCTGAAGCTTTCTTT. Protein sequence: CASSYSGPRLAEAFF.

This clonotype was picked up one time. Here the CDR3 reads CASSLQGAGAFF. The CDR3 DNA is TGTGCCAGCAGCCTACAGGGGGCTGGGGCTTTCTTT. The chain couples TRBV3-1 to TRBJ1-1; 9 bases align to TRBD1. V gave up 4 bases and J gave up 11 bases; unmatched junction bases: 5. The CDR3 loop spans 12 amino acids. The V gene's germline CDR1 is LGHDT and CDR2 YNNKEL (reference sequence).

As DNA, the CDR3 is TGTGCCAGCAGTGCACGACGGTCCAATCAGCCCCAGCATTTT. It specifies CASSARRSNQPQHF. The chain employs TRBV2 and TRBJ1-5; D remains unclear. The V gene's germline CDR1 is SNHLY and CDR2 FYNNEI. Trimming stripped 4 bases from V and 3 bases from J, with 10 bases between. CDR3 length: 14 amino acids. Combining the CDR3 with reference TRBV2 and TRBJ1-5 gives the whole variable domain EPEVTQTPSHQVTQMGQEVILRCVPISNHLYFYWYRQILGQKVEFLVSFYNNEISEKSEIFDDQFSVERPDGSNFTLKIRSTKLEDSAMYFCASSARRSNQPQHFGDGTRLSIL.

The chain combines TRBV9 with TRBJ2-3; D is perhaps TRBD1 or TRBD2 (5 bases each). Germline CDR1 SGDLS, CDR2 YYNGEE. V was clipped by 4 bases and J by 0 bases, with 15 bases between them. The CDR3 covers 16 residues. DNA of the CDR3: TGTGCCAGCAGCTCAAGCACGGGACCCAGCACAGATACGCAGTATTTT. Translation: CASSSSTGPSTDTQYF.

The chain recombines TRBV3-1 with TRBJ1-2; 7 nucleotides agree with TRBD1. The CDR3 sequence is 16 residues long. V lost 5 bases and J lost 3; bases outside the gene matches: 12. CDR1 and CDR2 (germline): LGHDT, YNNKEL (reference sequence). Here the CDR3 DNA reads TGTGCCAGCAGCTCGAGGACAGGCGGGGGCGACTATGGCTACACCTTC. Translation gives CASSSRTGGGDYGYTF. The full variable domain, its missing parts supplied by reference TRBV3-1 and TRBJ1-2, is DTAVSQTPKYLVTQMGNDKSIKCEQNLGHDTMYWYKQDSKKFLKIMFSYNNKELIINETVPNRFSPKSPDKAHLNLHINSLELGDSAVYFCASSSRTGGGDYGYTFGSGTRLTVV.

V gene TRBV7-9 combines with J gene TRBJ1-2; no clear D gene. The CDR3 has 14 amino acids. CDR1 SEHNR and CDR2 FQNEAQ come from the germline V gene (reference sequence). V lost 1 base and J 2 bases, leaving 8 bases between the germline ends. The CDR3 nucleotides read TGTGCCAGCAGCTTAGTACCGACCAACTATGGCTACACCTTC. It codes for CASSLVPTNYGYTF.

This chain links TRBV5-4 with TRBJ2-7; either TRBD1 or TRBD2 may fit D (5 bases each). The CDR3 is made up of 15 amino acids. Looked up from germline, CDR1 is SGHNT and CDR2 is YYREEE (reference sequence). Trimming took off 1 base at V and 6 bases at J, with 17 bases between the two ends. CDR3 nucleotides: TGTGCCAGCAGCTTGAACGGTGGGACGCTGTTCGAGCAGTACTTC. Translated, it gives CASSLNGGTLFEQYF.

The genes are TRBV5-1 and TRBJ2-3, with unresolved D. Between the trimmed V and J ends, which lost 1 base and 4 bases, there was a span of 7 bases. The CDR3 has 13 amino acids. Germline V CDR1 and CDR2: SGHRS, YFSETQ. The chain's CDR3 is CASSLSPADTQYF. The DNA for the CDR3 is TGCGCCAGCAGCTTGTCTCCCGCAGATACGCAGTATTTT.

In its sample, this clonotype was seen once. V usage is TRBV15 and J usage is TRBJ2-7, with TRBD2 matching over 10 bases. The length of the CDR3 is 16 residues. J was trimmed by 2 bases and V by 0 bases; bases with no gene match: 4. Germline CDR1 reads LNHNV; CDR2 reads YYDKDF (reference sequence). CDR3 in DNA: TGTGCCACCAGCAGAGAAAGGCTAGCGGGAGCCTACGAGCAGTACTTC. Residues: CATSRERLAGAYEQYF.

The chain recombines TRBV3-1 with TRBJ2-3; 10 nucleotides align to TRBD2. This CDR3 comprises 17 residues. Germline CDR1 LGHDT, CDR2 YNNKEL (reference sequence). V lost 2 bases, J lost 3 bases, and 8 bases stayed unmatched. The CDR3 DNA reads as TGTGCCAGCAGCCAAATTAGGACTAGCGGAATTACAGATACGCAGTATTTT. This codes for CASSQIRTSGITDTQYF.

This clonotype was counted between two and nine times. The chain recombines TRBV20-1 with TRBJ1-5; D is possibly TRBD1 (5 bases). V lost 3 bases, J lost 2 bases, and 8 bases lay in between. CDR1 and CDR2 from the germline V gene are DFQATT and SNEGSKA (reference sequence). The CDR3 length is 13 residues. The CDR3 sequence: CSASPGGNQPQHF. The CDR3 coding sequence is TGCAGTGCTAGTCCGGGGGGCAATCAGCCCCAGCATTTT.

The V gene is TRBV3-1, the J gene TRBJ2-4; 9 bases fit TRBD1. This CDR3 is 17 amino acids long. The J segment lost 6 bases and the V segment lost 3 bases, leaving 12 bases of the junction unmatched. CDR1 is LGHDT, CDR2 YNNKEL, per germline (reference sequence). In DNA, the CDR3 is TGTGCCAGCAGCCATACAGGGGGCTTAGGTCCCGGAAACATTCAGTACTTC. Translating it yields CASSHTGGLGPGNIQYF.

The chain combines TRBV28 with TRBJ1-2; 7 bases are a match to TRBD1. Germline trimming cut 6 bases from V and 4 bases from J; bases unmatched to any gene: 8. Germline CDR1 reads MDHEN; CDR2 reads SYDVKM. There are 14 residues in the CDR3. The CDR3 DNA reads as TGTGCCAGCAGCCCAGGGGACAGAATCTATGGCTACACCTTC. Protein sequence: CASSPGDRIYGYTF.

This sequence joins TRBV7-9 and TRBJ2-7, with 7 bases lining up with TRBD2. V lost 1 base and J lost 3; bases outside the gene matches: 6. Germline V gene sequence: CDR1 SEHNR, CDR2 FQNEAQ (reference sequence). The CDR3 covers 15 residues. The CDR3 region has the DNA TGTGCCAGCAGCTTAGTAAAAGCGGGGTTCTACGAGCAGTACTTC. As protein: CASSLVKAGFYEQYF.